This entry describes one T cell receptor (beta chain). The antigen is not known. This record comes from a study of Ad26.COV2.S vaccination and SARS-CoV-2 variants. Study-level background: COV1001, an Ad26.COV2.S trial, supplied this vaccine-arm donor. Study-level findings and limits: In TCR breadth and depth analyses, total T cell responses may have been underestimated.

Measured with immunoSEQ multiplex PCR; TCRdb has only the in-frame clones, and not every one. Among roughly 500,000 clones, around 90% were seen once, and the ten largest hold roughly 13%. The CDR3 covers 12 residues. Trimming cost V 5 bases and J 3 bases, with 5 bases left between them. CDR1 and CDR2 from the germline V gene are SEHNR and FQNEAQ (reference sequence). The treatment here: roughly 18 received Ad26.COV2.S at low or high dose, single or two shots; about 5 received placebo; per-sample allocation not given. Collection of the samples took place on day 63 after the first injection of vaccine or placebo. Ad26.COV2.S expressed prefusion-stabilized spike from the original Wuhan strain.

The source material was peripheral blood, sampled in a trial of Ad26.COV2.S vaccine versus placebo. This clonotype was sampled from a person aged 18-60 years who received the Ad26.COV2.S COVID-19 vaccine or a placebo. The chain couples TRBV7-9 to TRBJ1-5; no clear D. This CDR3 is CASSGDNQPQHF. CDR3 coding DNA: TGTGCCAGCAGCGGGGACAATCAGCCCCAGCATTTT.